This T cell receptor beta chain was sequenced in a study of blood T cell repertoires in COVID-19. Overall study context: Some COVID-19 samples were acute and others convalescent; all came from the United States, Italy and Spain. The analysed material was cDNA or gDNA that came from T cells, B-cell-depleted T cells, or PBMCs.

Looked up from germline, CDR1 is MNHEY and CDR2 is SVGAGI. There are 13 residues in the CDR3. J was trimmed by 6 bases and V by 4 bases; bases with no gene match: 6. As originally analysed: Estimated nucleated cell counts came from reference gene primer amplification. Method: immunoSEQ multiplex PCR; TCRdb's copy keeps in-frame clones and lacks some. The V and J calls and clone size were taken over from that table, and D and trimming were inferred from the DNA. The table includes over 200,000 clones, 65% to 85% detected once. This TCR derives from a man aged 35 to 55 with active or convalescent COVID-19. This chain connects TRBV6-5 to TRBJ2-7, with 7 bases matching TRBD1. The specimen was peripheral blood. CDR3 protein: CASSFDRVGEQYF. CDR3 DNA sequence: TGTGCCAGCAGTTTCGACAGGGTAGGCGAGCAGTACTTC.